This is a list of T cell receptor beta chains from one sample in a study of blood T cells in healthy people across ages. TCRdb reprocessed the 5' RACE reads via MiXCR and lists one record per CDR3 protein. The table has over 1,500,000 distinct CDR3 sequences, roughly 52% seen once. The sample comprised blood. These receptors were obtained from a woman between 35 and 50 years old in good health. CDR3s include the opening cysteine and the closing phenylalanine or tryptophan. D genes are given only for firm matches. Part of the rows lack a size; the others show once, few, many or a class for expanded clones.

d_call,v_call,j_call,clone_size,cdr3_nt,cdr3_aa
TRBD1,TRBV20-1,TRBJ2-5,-,TGCAGTGCTAGAGGGATTTTTTGGGACAGCAAAGAGACCCAGTACTTC,CSARGIFWDSKETQYF
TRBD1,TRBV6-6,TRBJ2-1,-,TGTGCCAGCAGTTATCAGACAGGGGGCCTATACAATGAGCAGTTCTTC,CASSYQTGGLYNEQFF
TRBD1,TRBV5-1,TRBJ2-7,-,TGCGCCAGCAGCTTGGTCGTCGCAGGGGGCGAGCAGTACTTC,CASSLVVAGGEQYF
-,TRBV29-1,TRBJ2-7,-,TGCAGCGCCGCCGAGGGAGGCTACGAGCAGTACTTC,CSAAEGGYEQYF
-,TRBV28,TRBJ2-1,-,TGTGCCAGCAGACGAACCCCTGAAACTTACAATGAGCAGTTCTTC,CASRRTPETYNEQFF
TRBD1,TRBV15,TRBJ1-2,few,TGTGCCACCAGCCGAACCTCCGGGACAGCCTATAACTATGGCTACACCTTC,CATSRTSGTAYNYGYTF
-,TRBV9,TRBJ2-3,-,TGTGCCAGCAGCGTAGAGGGGGGATATTCAGATACGCAGTATTTT,CASSVEGGYSDTQYF
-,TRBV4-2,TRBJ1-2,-,TGTGCCAGCAGCCAAGAGGTGATACAGGGTTCTGGCTACACCTTC,CASSQEVIQGSGYTF
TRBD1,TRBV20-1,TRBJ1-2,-,TGCAGTGCCCTAAATACCGGACAGGGGGGTCTTCAGGGCTACACCTTC,CSALNTGQGGLQGYTF
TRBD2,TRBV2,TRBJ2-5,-,TGTGCCAGCAGTGAAGTCGCGGGGGACCAAGAGACCCAGTACTTC,CASSEVAGDQETQYF
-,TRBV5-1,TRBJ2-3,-,TGCGCCAGCAGCACCGGCGACGACACAGATACGCAGTATTTT,CASSTGDDTDTQYF
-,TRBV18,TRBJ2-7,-,TGTGCCAGCTCACCTACTGACAACTACGAGCAGTACTTC,CASSPTDNYEQYF
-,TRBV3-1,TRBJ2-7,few,TGTGCCAGCAGCCACACAGGTTCCGAGCAGTACTTC,CASSHTGSEQYF
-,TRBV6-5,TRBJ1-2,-,TGTGCCAGCAGTTTTTTGGGAGCAAATGGCTACACCTTC,CASSFLGANGYTF
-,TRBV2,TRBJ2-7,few,TGTGCCAGCAGTGAGTACAGATCCTACGAGCAGTACTTC,CASSEYRSYEQYF
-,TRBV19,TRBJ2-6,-,TGTGCCAGTTCCGACCCGGGACAACGAGGAAGGGAGGCCAACGTCCTGACTTTC,CASSDPGQRGREANVLTF
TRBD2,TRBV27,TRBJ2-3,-,TGTGCCAGCAGACTAGCGGGGGGCCGCGGAGATACGCAGTATTTT,CASRLAGGRGDTQYF
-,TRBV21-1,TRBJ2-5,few,TGTGCCAGCAGCAAAGAGGACAGGGGGTGGAGGGAGACCCAGTACTTC,CASSKEDRGWRETQYF
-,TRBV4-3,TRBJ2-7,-,TGCGCCAGCGGCGCCCAGAAGGGTTACGAGCAGTACTTC,CASGAQKGYEQYF
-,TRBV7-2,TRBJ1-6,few,TGTGCCAGCAGCTTGTTAACCCCTGACAAATCTACACCCCTCCACTTT,CASSLLTPDKSTPLHF
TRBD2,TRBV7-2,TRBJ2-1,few,TGTGCCAGCAGCTTAGCCTCTCCGACTAGCGGGGGGGGCACGGAGCAGTTCTTC,CASSLASPTSGGGTEQFF
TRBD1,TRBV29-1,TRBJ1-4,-,TGCAGCGTTGAAGGGACAGGGTTGGGGGAAAAACTGTTTTTT,CSVEGTGLGEKLFF
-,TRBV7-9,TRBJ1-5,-,TGTGCCAGCAGCTTCCCCCCAAACAGGGTTTTTCAGCCCCAGCATTTT,CASSFPPNRVFQPQHF
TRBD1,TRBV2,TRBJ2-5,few,TGTGCCACCCTCCCCGGGGACAGGGTACAAGAGACCCAGTACTTC,CATLPGDRVQETQYF
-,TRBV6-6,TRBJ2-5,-,TGTGCCAGCAGTAAACAATCAATTCCGGGGGAGGAGGGGCAGTACTTC,CASSKQSIPGEEGQYF
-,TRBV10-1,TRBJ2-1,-,TGCGCCAGCAGTGAGTCGACTCGGGGCAATGAGCAGTTCTTC,CASSESTRGNEQFF
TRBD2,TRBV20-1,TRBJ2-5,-,TGCAGCGCCCCACTAGCGGGGGGGGAGACCCAGTACTTC,CSAPLAGGETQYF
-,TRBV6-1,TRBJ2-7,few,TGTGCCAGCAGTGAATTTACGCGGTACTTC,CASSEFTRYF
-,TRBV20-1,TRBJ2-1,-,TGCAGTGGTCGGGGCTTGGGAGAGGCCCAGTTCTTC,CSGRGLGEAQFF
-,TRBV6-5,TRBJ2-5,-,TGTGCCAGCAGTTACTCGGGGACCAAAGAGACCCAGTACTTC,CASSYSGTKETQYF
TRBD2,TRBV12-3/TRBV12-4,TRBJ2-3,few,TGTGCCAGCAGTGAGCTAGCGGGAAGCGGCACAGATACGCAGTATTTT,CASSELAGSGTDTQYF
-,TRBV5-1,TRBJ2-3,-,TGCGCCAGCGGGCGGGGCAGTACAGATGCGCAGTATTTT,CASGRGSTDAQYF
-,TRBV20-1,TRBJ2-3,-,TGCAGTGCTAAACCGGGACGGGGCACAGATACGCAGTATTTT,CSAKPGRGTDTQYF
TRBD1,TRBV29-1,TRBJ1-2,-,TGCAGCGTTGAAGGAGGAGGGGGCGCTTATGGCTACACCTTC,CSVEGGGGAYGYTF
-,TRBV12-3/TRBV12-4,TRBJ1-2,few,TGTGCCAGCAGTCACGGCAGGGCAGGCTACACCTTC,CASSHGRAGYTF
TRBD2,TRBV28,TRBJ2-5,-,TGTGCCAGCACCCTAGGTGGGACTAGCGCGTCCCAAGAGACCCAGTACTTC,CASTLGGTSASQETQYF
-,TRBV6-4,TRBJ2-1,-,TGTGCCAGCAGTGACTCGATGCTCCGCCGTCTGTTCTTC,CASSDSMLRRLFF
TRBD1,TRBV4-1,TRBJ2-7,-,TGCGCCGGCAGCCCGGGACAGGGGGCGAACTACGAGCAGTACTTC,CAGSPGQGANYEQYF
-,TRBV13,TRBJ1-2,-,TGTGCCAGCAGCTTAGGCTCCCAAGGGGCTCTAAACTATGGCTACACCTTC,CASSLGSQGALNYGYTF
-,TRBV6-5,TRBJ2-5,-,TGTGCCAGCAGTACACCGGGACCCGCAGGGACCCAGTACTTC,CASSTPGPAGTQYF
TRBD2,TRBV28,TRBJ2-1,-,TGTGCCAGCTCTACTAGCGGGGGATATAACAATGAGCAGTTCTTC,CASSTSGGYNNEQFF
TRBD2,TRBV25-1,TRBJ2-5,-,TGTGCCAGCAGGCCGACTAGCGGGGGGGAGACCCAGTACTTC,CASRPTSGGETQYF
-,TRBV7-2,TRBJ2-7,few,TGTGCCAGCAGCTTAATTCCAGCCCGGGACGGGCCTAACTACGAGCAGTACTTC,CASSLIPARDGPNYEQYF
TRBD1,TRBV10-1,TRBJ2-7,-,TGCGCCAGCAGTGAGGGACAGGGGATCCCCTACGAGCAGTACTTC,CASSEGQGIPYEQYF
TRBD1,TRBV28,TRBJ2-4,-,TGTGCCAGCAGTCCCGGACAGGGGGCGAGGGTCAAAAACATTCAGTACTTC,CASSPGQGARVKNIQYF
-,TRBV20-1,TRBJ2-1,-,TGCAGTGCTAGAGATGGGCGGTCGTTACAGTCGGGCAATGAGCAGTTCTTC,CSARDGRSLQSGNEQFF
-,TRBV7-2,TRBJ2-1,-,TGTGCCAGCAGAATCACTAGTTATGAGCAGTTCTTC,CASRITSYEQFF
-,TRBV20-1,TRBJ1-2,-,TGCAGTGCTAGACCGCGGGCAGGGGCGTATGGCTACACCTTC,CSARPRAGAYGYTF
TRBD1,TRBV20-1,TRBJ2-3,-,TGCAGTGCTAGAAAGGGGGCCGGAGATACGCAGTATTTT,CSARKGAGDTQYF
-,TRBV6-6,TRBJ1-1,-,TGTGCCAGCAGTTACGGTGGTAGCCCAAACACTGAAGCTTTCTTT,CASSYGGSPNTEAFF
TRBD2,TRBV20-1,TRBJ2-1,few,TGCAGTGCTAGACTTGCTGGCGGGGGGACCCTTACTTACAATGAGCAGTTCTTC,CSARLAGGGTLTYNEQFF
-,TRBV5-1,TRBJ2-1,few,TGCGCCAGCAGCTCACGACTAAAAACCTCCAATGAGCAGTTCTTC,CASSSRLKTSNEQFF
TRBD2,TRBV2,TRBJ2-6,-,TGTGCCAGCAGTGAAGCTCAGCTAGCGGAAGACTCTGGGGCCAACGTCCTGACTTTC,CASSEAQLAEDSGANVLTF
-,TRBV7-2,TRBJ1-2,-,TGTGCCAGCAGCTCAGGACACATGTATGGCTACACCTTC,CASSSGHMYGYTF
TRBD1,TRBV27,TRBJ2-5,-,TGTGCCAGCAGTTGGGGACAGGGGAGGCAAGAGACCCAGTACTTC,CASSWGQGRQETQYF